The 4 T cell receptor beta chains given below trace back to one sample, sequenced in a study of control samples from healthy donors and cancer patients (TCRdb year 2020). To prepare the library, the immunoSEQ multiplex PCR assay was applied. TCRdb carries this immuneACCESS record with in-frame sequences only. Its versions omit some clonotypes, under half of them owing to an unresolved V gene in the studies checked, with the rest unexplained. The sample table records roughly 120,000 clones; roughly 89% of these occur just once. Approximately 16% of the sample is in the top ten clones. The material sequenced was blood. Receptor source: a woman between 45 and 60 years old in good health.

This clone was found a few times. The rearrangement joins TRBV7-3 to TRBJ2-5; D remains unclear. CDR1 is SGHTA and CDR2 is FQGTGA in the germline V gene. The CDR3 extends over 13 amino acids. V was clipped by 5 bases and J by 3 bases, with 10 bases between them. The CDR3 coding sequence is TGTGCCAGCAGCCCAAACAGAGAAGAGACCCAGTACTTC. Its protein product is CASSPNREETQYF.

This chain uses TRBV4-1 with TRBJ1-1; perhaps TRBD1 as D (5 bases). V lost 2 bases and J 0 bases, leaving 13 bases between the germline ends. There are 16 residues in the CDR3. Germline CDR1 reads MGHRA; CDR2 reads YSYEKL. The CDR3, as DNA: TGCGCCAGCAGCCAACCCCTCCGGGGGATGAACACTGAAGCTTTCTTT. Translating gives CASSQPLRGMNTEAFF.

V usage is TRBV19 and J usage is TRBJ2-1; a possible D gene is TRBD1 (6 bases). Between the trimmed V and J ends, which lost 4 bases and 5 bases, there was a span of 9 bases. The germline CDR1 and CDR2 sequences are LNHDA and SQIVND (reference sequence). The CDR3 loop spans 13 amino acids. Here the CDR3 reads CASSTGTHNEQFF. The CDR3 coding sequence is TGTGCCAGTAGTACCGGGACACACAATGAGCAGTTCTTC.

The chain combines TRBV13 with TRBJ1-2; 7 bases are shared with TRBD1. Germline assignment: CDR1 PRHDT and CDR2 FYEKMQ (reference sequence). The CDR3 runs 18 residues. The trim removed 2 bases at V and 3 bases at J, leaving 15 bases unmatched. The CDR3 nucleotides read TGTGCCAGCAGCTTATTTGGATTTGGTCAGGGGGAGGACTATGGCTACACCTTC. Amino acid sequence: CASSLFGFGQGEDYGYTF.